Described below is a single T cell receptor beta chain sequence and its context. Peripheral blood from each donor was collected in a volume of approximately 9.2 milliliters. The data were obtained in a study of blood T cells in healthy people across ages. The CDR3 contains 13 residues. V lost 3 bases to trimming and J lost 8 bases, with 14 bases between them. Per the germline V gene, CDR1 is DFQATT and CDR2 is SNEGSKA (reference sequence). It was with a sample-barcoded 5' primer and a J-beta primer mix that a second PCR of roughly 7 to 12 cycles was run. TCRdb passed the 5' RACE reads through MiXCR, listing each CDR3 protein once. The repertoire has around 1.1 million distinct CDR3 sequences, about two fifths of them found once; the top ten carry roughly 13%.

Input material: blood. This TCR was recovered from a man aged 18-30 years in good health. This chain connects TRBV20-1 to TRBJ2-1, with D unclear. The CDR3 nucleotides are TGCAGTGCTAGTATCCTAACCTCGGATGAGCAGTTCTTC. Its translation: CSASILTSDEQFF.